Presented here are 9 T cell receptor beta chains from one specimen sequenced in a study of PD-L1 blockade in urothelial cancer. The time point here: pretreatment peripheral blood. Assay used: immunoSEQ multiplex PCR; TCRdb lists only in-frame clones, some missing. The sample holds about 49,000 clones, more than 65% seen once. The sequencing used PBMCs, collected around atezolizumab (anti-PD-L1) treatment. These receptors originate from a man aged 65 to 85 with urothelial cancer.

The chain combines TRBV2 with TRBJ2-3; D is ambiguous. The CDR3 spans 11 residues. V lost 9 bases and J 4 bases, leaving 8 bases between the germline ends. The germline CDR1 and CDR2 sequences are SNHLY and FYNNEI. CDR3 coding DNA: TGTGCCAGTATAGAAGCAGATACGCAGTATTTT. This encodes CASIEADTQYF.

This clone was seen only a few times. The chain carries TRBV11-1 and TRBJ2-1, with TRBD2 matching over 11 bases. In germline, CDR1 is SGHAT, CDR2 FQDESV (reference sequence). With 10 bases clipped from V and 5 bases from J, the junction kept 4 bases outside the gene matches. The CDR3 has 13 amino acids. CDR3 nucleotide sequence: TGTGCCACTAGACTAGCGGGAAACAATGAGCAGTTCTTC. It translates to CATRLAGNNEQFF.

The chain uses TRBV19 and TRBJ1-1, with D perhaps matching TRBD1 (5 bases). The CDR3 loop spans 13 amino acids. V lost 7 bases, J lost 2 bases, and 11 bases lay in between. In germline, CDR1 is LNHDA, CDR2 SQIVND (reference sequence). CDR3 sequence: CASTLTANTEAFF. The CDR3 DNA is TGTGCCAGTACTTTGACAGCTAACACTGAAGCTTTCTTT.

This chain links TRBV28 with TRBJ1-2, with TRBD1 matching over 8 bases. This CDR3 region has 14 residues. The V segment lost 11 bases and the J segment 2 bases; nucleotides outside the gene matches: 10. Germline lookup yields CDR1 MDHEN and CDR2 SYDVKM. Here the CDR3 DNA reads TGTGCCGTCTGTCCCGGGACAGGCAACTATGGCTACACCTTC. This translates into CAVCPGTGNYGYTF.

This rearrangement joins TRBV4-1 to TRBJ2-7; 10 positions agree with TRBD1. With V trimmed by 1 base and J by 2 bases, 2 bases remained unmatched. Per germline, CDR1 MGHRA and CDR2 YSYEKL. This CDR3 has 15 residues. CDR3 sequence: CASSQGTGGTYEQYF. For the CDR3, the DNA is TGCGCCAGCAGCCAAGGGACAGGGGGTACCTACGAGCAGTACTTC.

This clone was observed a few times. The chain couples TRBV30 to TRBJ1-2, with 7 positions matching TRBD1. The CDR3 consists of 13 residues. CDR1 is GTSNPN, CDR2 SVGIG, per germline (reference sequence). V lost 0 bases, J lost 5 bases, and 3 bases stayed unmatched. CDR3 amino acids: CAWSVGGPYGYTF. The CDR3 nucleotides are TGTGCCTGGAGTGTAGGGGGCCCTTATGGCTACACCTTC.

The J gene is TRBJ2-4, the V gene TRBV7-9; D perhaps matches TRBD1 (6 bases). CDR1 is SEHNR and CDR2 is FQNEAQ in the germline V gene (reference sequence). V lost 3 bases to trimming and J lost 8 bases, with 17 bases between them. CDR3 size: 15 residues. The CDR3 sequence is CASSFLGAQVDIQYF. CDR3 bases: TGTGCCAGCAGCTTTCTGGGGGCGCAGGTAGACATTCAGTACTTC. Complete variable domain (other parts from reference TRBV7-9 and TRBJ2-4): DTGVSQNPRHKITKRGQNVTFRCDPISEHNRLYWYRQTLGQGPEFLTYFQNEAQLEKSRLLSDRFSAERPKGSFSTLEIQRTEQGDSAMYLCASSFLGAQVDIQYFGAGTRLSVL.

Comments on this clone: This sample includes further DNA sequences coding for the same CDR3. The chain links TRBV4-2 to TRBJ2-5; D might be TRBD2 (7 bases). CDR1 LGHNA and CDR2 YNFKEQ come from the germline V gene. This CDR3 has 14 residues. Trimming took off 1 base at V and 5 bases at J, with 11 bases between the two ends. The CDR3 sequence is CASSQGTRGETQYF. In DNA, the CDR3 is TGTGCCAGCAGCCAAGGGACTAGGGGGGAGACCCAGTACTTC.

V is TRBV7-2 and J is TRBJ2-5; the match to TRBD2 covers 12 bases. Germline V gene sequence: CDR1 SGHTA, CDR2 FQGNSA. With 4 bases clipped from V and 1 base from J, the junction kept 1 base outside the gene matches. The CDR3 is 15 amino acids. For the CDR3, the DNA is TGTGCCAGCAGCTCGACTAGCGGGAGCCAAGAGACCCAGTACTTC. Translation: CASSSTSGSQETQYF.